This T cell receptor beta chain originates from a study of blood T cell repertoires in COVID-19. Study context: T cells, B-cell-depleted T cells, or PBMCs provided the cDNA or gDNA that served as material.

The data were produced by immunoSEQ multiplex PCR, yet TCRdb's version contains in-frame clones alone and is incomplete. The repertoire has over 200,000 clones, around 80% of them found once; the top ten carry 15% to 20%. Germline V gives CDR1 SGHTA, CDR2 FQGNSA. The V segment lost 5 bases and the J segment 10 bases; nucleotides outside the gene matches: 9. The CDR3 spans 15 residues. This receptor was obtained from a woman of 80 years or more with active or convalescent COVID-19. Material for sequencing was peripheral blood. This chain links TRBV7-2 with TRBJ2-1; 12 positions match TRBD2. The CDR3, as DNA: TGTGCCAGCAGCCCGGCTAGCGGGGGGGCCGGGGAGCAGTTCTTC. This codes for CASSPASGGAGEQFF.